One and the same sample provided the 22 T cell receptor beta chains below, sequenced in a study of blood T cell repertoires in COVID-19. Clones were read by immunoSEQ multiplex PCR, and TCRdb kept only the in-frame ones, dropping some. The profile shows approximately 210,000 clones, about 86% of them singletons. Sequenced input: PBMCs or T cells enriched from blood (not recorded which). Receptors were obtained from a woman between 50 and 59 years old with acute COVID-19.

CDR3 nucleotide sequence: TGCAGCGTTGTTACAGAAGCCTATGGCTACACCTTC. Its translation: CSVVTEAYGYTF. The chain has TRBV29-1 and TRBJ1-2; D gene unclear. CDR1 is SQVTM, CDR2 ANQGSEA, per germline. V lost 4 bases, J lost 4 bases, and 10 bases lay in between. The CDR3 is 12 residues long.

The chain has TRBV6-5 and TRBJ2-7; D gene ambiguous. The ends were cut back, 0 bases at V and 5 bases at J, with 14 bases in the middle. The germline V gene has CDR1 MNHEY and CDR2 SVGAGI. The CDR3 sequence is 15 residues long. CDR3 sequence reads: CASSYSQQIRNEQYF. The DNA for the CDR3 is TGTGCCAGCAGTTACTCTCAGCAGATCAGGAACGAGCAGTACTTC.

J is TRBJ2-1 and V is TRBV4-2; 10 nucleotides line up with TRBD1. CDR1 and CDR2 from the germline V gene are LGHNA and YNFKEQ. The V segment lost 8 bases and the J segment 8 bases; nucleotides outside the gene matches: 0. The CDR3 is 11 amino acids. The CDR3 loop reads CASGQGDEQFF. Here the CDR3 DNA reads TGTGCCAGCGGACAGGGGGATGAGCAGTTCTTC.

The chain carries TRBV7-8 and TRBJ1-2, with 10 nucleotides matching TRBD1. The J segment lost 8 bases and the V segment lost 5 bases, leaving 14 bases of the junction unmatched. This CDR3 spans 16 amino acids. Looked up from germline, CDR1 is SGHVS and CDR2 is FQNEAQ. The CDR3 DNA reads TGTGCCAGCAGCGCCCGACAGGGGGCTAGGCGGCGGGGCTACACCTTC. It is translated as CASSARQGARRRGYTF.

This clone appeared once. The chain joins TRBV5-1 to TRBJ2-5; 8 bases are shared with TRBD1. V was clipped by 4 bases and J by 2 bases; unmatched bases: 1. The CDR3 has 13 amino acids. Germline assignment: CDR1 SGHRS and CDR2 YFSETQ. The CDR3 DNA reads as TGCGCCAGCAGCCGACAGGGGCAAGAGACCCAGTACTTC. Protein sequence: CASSRQGQETQYF.

The rearrangement uses TRBV7-2 and TRBJ1-5; 7 bases are shared with TRBD1. V shed 2 bases and J 6 bases; nucleotides not matched to a gene: 10. The germline V gene has CDR1 SGHTA and CDR2 FQGNSA. This CDR3 comprises 16 residues. The CDR3, as DNA: TGTGCCAGCAGCTTAAGGTCCGCAGGGGGGAGTCAGCCCCAGCATTTT. This translates into CASSLRSAGGSQPQHF.

Ten or more counts support this clone. CDR3 DNA: TGTGCCTGGAGTGTACCCGGGATCCATGGCTACACCTTC. Its translation is CAWSVPGIHGYTF. The chain employs TRBV30 and TRBJ1-2; no firm D call. V lost 0 bases, J lost 6 bases, and 11 bases lay in between. CDR1 is GTSNPN, CDR2 SVGIG, per germline (reference sequence). CDR3 length: 13 residues.

This chain uses TRBV5-1 with TRBJ2-3; 8 positions match TRBD1. Germline V gene lookup returns CDR1 SGHRS and CDR2 YFSETQ. CDR3 length: 15 residues. Trimming removed 1 base from V and 2 bases from J; junction bases left unmatched: 3. The CDR3 is CASSLTGGFTDTQYF. CDR3 nucleotides: TGCGCCAGCAGCTTGACAGGGGGGTTCACAGATACGCAGTATTTT.

The chain has TRBV5-1 and TRBJ1-6; perhaps TRBD1 as D (6 bases). V was trimmed by 3 bases and J by 7 bases, leaving 23 bases between them. The germline V gene encodes CDR1 SGHRS and CDR2 YFSETQ. CDR3 size: 18 residues. CDR3 in amino acids: CASSYYQQGASRNSPLHF. In nucleotides, the CDR3 is TGCGCCAGCAGCTACTATCAACAGGGAGCCTCTAGGAATTCACCCCTCCACTTT.

The chain joins TRBV4-3 to TRBJ2-7; TRBD1 agrees at 8 bases. CDR1 and CDR2 from the germline V gene are LGHNA and YSLEER. The V segment lost 4 bases and the J segment 4 bases; nucleotides outside the gene matches: 6. This CDR3 is 14 amino acids long. The CDR3 spells CASSLGTGKYEQYF. As DNA, the CDR3 is TGCGCCAGCAGCCTGGGGACAGGAAAGTACGAGCAGTACTTC.

This chain uses TRBV18 with TRBJ2-4; D remains unclear. This CDR3 spans 14 amino acids. CDR1 and CDR2 from the germline V gene are KGHSH and LQKENI. Trimming removed 0 bases at V and 7 bases at J, with 10 bases between. The CDR3 DNA is TGTGCCAGCTCACCACCTGCGGCGAGGAACATTCAGTACTTC. Its translation: CASSPPAARNIQYF.

J is TRBJ2-3 and V is TRBV10-3, with 10 positions matching TRBD2. This CDR3 has 17 amino acids. V shed 3 bases and J 3 bases; nucleotides not matched to a gene: 9. CDR1 and CDR2 (germline): ENHRY, SYGVKD. As DNA, the CDR3 is TGTGCCATCAGTGAATCGTCTAGCGGGAGCTTGACAGATACGCAGTATTTT. Translating it yields CAISESSSGSLTDTQYF.

The chain is built from TRBV7-2 and TRBJ1-3; TRBD1 agrees at 7 bases. V lost 1 base to trimming and J lost 4 bases; unmatched junction nucleotides: 7. Germline lookup yields CDR1 SGHTA and CDR2 FQGNSA. The CDR3 is made up of 16 amino acids. CDR3 residues: CASSLVKGARGNTIYF. In DNA, the CDR3 is TGTGCCAGCAGCTTAGTTAAGGGGGCGCGGGGAAACACCATATATTTT.

The V call is TRBV4-2, the J call TRBJ2-1, with 14 bases matching TRBD2. Unmatched junction bases numbered 8, after V lost 1 base and J lost 6 bases. This CDR3 has 18 amino acids. Germline V gene sequence: CDR1 LGHNA, CDR2 YNFKEQ. The CDR3 loop is CASSQVLLTSGRANEQFF. CDR3 DNA sequence: TGTGCCAGCAGCCAAGTCCTCCTGACTAGCGGGAGGGCCAATGAGCAGTTCTTC.

The V and J genes are TRBV7-6 and TRBJ2-7; 7 bases line up with TRBD2. The CDR3 is 17 residues long. V dropped 6 bases and J dropped 0; count of bases not matched to a gene: 14. Germline CDR1 reads SGHVS; CDR2 reads FNYEAQ. CDR3 in DNA: TGTGCCAGCAGAGTTATACCCGAGGGCGGGGGCTCCTACGAGCAGTACTTC. Translating gives CASRVIPEGGGSYEQYF.

The chain has TRBV4-1 and TRBJ2-3; D may be TRBD1 (5 bases). CDR1 is MGHRA and CDR2 is YSYEKL in the germline V gene. CDR3 length: 19 amino acids. V lost 3 bases and J 0 bases, leaving 22 bases between the germline ends. CDR3 DNA sequence: TGCGCCAGCAGCCAGTCGGGTGGTACAGGATCCCGGAGCACAGATACGCAGTATTTT. Its protein product is CASSQSGGTGSRSTDTQYF.

V usage is TRBV9 and J usage is TRBJ2-2; the D is unclear. Germline CDR1 is SGDLS and CDR2 is YYNGEE. The V end was cut by 3 bases, the J end by 0 bases, with 12 bases between. CDR3 length equals 16 residues. The CDR3 DNA is TGTGCCAGCAGCGCGGGTCTGGTGGCGAACACCGGGGAGCTGTTTTTT. Amino acid sequence: CASSAGLVANTGELFF.

V usage is TRBV10-1 and J usage is TRBJ2-1, with TRBD2 matching 8 bases. CDR1 WNHNN and CDR2 SYGVQD come from the germline V gene (reference sequence). CDR3 length equals 18 residues. The trim removed 2 bases at V and 7 bases at J, leaving 16 bases unmatched. CDR3 loop: CASSEGFRAGAPWNEQFF. The CDR3 coding sequence is TGCGCCAGCAGTGAGGGGTTCAGAGCGGGAGCCCCCTGGAATGAGCAGTTCTTC.

This clone was observed a few times. The chain uses TRBV7-2 and TRBJ1-5; D possibly corresponds to TRBD1 (6 bases). Germline V gene lookup returns CDR1 SGHTA and CDR2 FQGNSA. CDR3 length equals 15 residues. V lost 5 bases to trimming and J lost 1 base, with 12 bases between them. CDR3 loop: CASSHTGLSNQPQHF. CDR3 DNA: TGTGCCAGCAGCCATACAGGGTTGAGCAATCAGCCCCAGCATTTT.

The chain links TRBV9 to TRBJ2-7; D may be TRBD1 (5 bases). Trimming cost V 3 bases and J 5 bases, with 18 bases left between them. This CDR3 is built from 15 residues. The germline V gene has CDR1 SGDLS and CDR2 YYNGEE. The DNA for the CDR3 is TGTGCCAGCAGCGGTACAGGTGTACTGCCCGACGAGCAGTACTTC. This encodes CASSGTGVLPDEQYF.

A single count supports this clone. The chain employs TRBV3-1 (or the pseudogene TRBV3-2) and TRBJ2-7; 7 bases line up with TRBD1. The CDR3 is 15 residues long. Losses at the gene ends were 4 bases for V and 3 bases for J; bases not matched to a gene: 9. Germline assignment: CDR1 LGHDT and CDR2 YNNKEL (reference sequence). The CDR3 nucleotides read TGTGCCAGCAGCCCAGGGACAGTTGGATACTACGAGCAGTACTTC. This encodes CASSPGTVGYYEQYF.

The chain has TRBV18 and TRBJ1-1, with 10 bases identical to TRBD1. Germline V gene data show CDR1 as KGHSH and CDR2 as LQKENI. The CDR3 loop spans 18 amino acids. Trimming removed 2 bases from V and 5 bases from J; junction bases left unmatched: 14. As DNA, the CDR3 is TGTGCCAGCTCACCAACCCGGGGGACAGGGGCCGGGTGGACTGAAGCTTTCTTT. It specifies CASSPTRGTGAGWTEAFF.